This T cell receptor beta chain was retrieved from a study of T-cell memory formation after mild COVID-19 (dated by TCRdb to 2020 to 2023). Study-wide context: Most TCR sequence clusters were specific to one of the two donors. In a couple of donors, T-cell clones that expanded and contracted after mild COVID-19 were tracked by sequencing TCRalpha and TCRbeta repertoires over time. Two young, previously healthy adult volunteers, one female and one male, were included in the cohort. The research as a whole found: From day 15 to 85, contracting clones showed balanced CD4/CD8 phenotypes, whereas a second wave of clones that expanded from day 15 to 37 leaned towards CD4+. The study covered only a couple of mild cases, and larger cohorts including severe cases with pre-infection samples were considered necessary. SARS-CoV-2 specificity of the second-wave clones peaking on day 37 was not confirmed. Contracting CD4+ clones turned up mainly in the CM and EM memory subsets, whereas EMRA was where CD8+ clones were enriched. Some responding clones were detected in pre-infection memory, which suggested that pre-existing cross-reactive memory T cells had joined the SARS-CoV-2 response.

Ficoll-Paque density gradient centrifugation was the method used to isolate PBMCs. Taken from the germline V gene, the CDR1 and CDR2 loops are KGHSH and LQKENI. The CDR3 spans 15 residues, from the cysteine through the phenylalanine. Left in the record is the CDR3 DNA by itself, 45 bases read in frame from the first base. V and J lose 4 bases and 2 bases, and a span of 14 bases separates them. Of note for this clonotype: It has no known antigen specificity. It has no much larger one-base neighbor in the sample; base qualities were not kept.

The sample was run on an Illumina NovaSeq 6000. TCRalpha and TCRbeta cDNA libraries were constructed by 5'RACE with constant-segment primers, with sample barcodes and unique molecular identifiers being introduced. Trizol reagent was used to extract RNA from every sample. Library amplification was performed in two PCR steps, and a second sample barcode and Illumina TruSeq adapters were introduced in the second step. Sequencing of the libraries was done on an Illumina NovaSeq, producing 2 x 150 bp paired-end reads. The published analysis was carried out like this. Reads were demultiplexed and collapsed into UMI-guided consensus sequences with migec v1.2.7. Using mixcr v2.1.11, the UMI consensuses were aligned to TRA and TRB V and J templates and assembled into clonotypes. Clonotypes were classified as expanded or contracted when called significant by both edgeR and NoisET, with noise models trained on biological replicates. For edgeR calls, the cutoffs were a false discovery rate-adjusted p below 0.01 and a log2 fold-change threshold of 1. As an exploratory analysis of dynamics, max-normalized trajectories of the 1000 most abundant clonotypes were examined with PCA combined with hierarchical clustering. Each responding clone was given a CD4 or CD8 phenotype based on the CD4+ and CD8+ repertoires, which had been sequenced separately. TCRdb reran the public reads through fastp at Q25 and MiXCR, keeping productive beta chains. Rows are unified per CDR3 protein, each entry keeping the most common DNA and genes. V and J calls and clone size were set by TCRdb, not the authors. Recorded for this sample are more than 120,000 distinct CDR3 sequences; about a fifth of them occurred a single time. About 2% of the sample goes to the ten largest clones.

The chain links TRBV18 with TRBJ2-5; the D region possibly corresponds to TRBD1 (7 bases align). Sequenced input: PBMCs or a T cell subset sorted from them (not recorded which). This clonotype was sampled from an adult woman who had mild COVID-19 (a few samples of this study predate the infection). The sample titles of this study are shuffled in the database, so cell type and time point are left out; the donor was told from shared clones. The CDR3 is CASSRGGTAQETQYF. The bases read TGTGCCAGCTCACGTGGCGGGACAGCACAAGAGACCCAGTACTTC.